Listed here are 20 T cell receptor beta chains from one sample, sequenced in a study of CD8 T cells in Susac syndrome. The authors reverse transcribed roughly 0.5 to 1 ug RNA with random hexamers. TCRdb passed the immunoSEQ multiplex PCR reads through MiXCR, listing each CDR3 protein once. The sample has some 60,000 distinct CDR3 sequences, more than 80% seen once. Material: CD8+ T cells from PBMCs. These receptors originate from a human donor in good health.

This clonotype is a singleton in its sample. This chain connects TRBV29-1 to TRBJ2-7; 8 bases align to TRBD1. Per germline, CDR1 SQVTM and CDR2 ANQGSEA. CDR3 length: 16 amino acids. The ends lost 7 bases at V and 1 base at J; junction bases unmatched: 15. The CDR3 protein is CSAGLFLRTGSYEQYF. CDR3 bases: TGCAGCGCTGGGTTGTTTCTGAGGACAGGGTCCTACGAGCAGTACTTC.

The chain has TRBV27 and TRBJ2-1; 10 bases agree with TRBD2. Trimming took 2 bases from V and 7 from J; bases not matched to a gene: 8. CDR1 and CDR2 from the germline V gene are MNHEY and SMNVEV (reference sequence). This CDR3 region has 16 residues. In nucleotides, the CDR3 is TGTGCCAGCAGTTTAATAGCCAGCGGGGGGGGAAATGAGCAGTTCTTC. It codes for CASSLIASGGGNEQFF.

V usage is TRBV28 and J usage is TRBJ2-1; no clear D gene. This CDR3 spans 14 amino acids. Deletions cut 2 bases from V and 5 bases from J, with 10 bases between. Germline CDR1 MDHEN, CDR2 SYDVKM. The CDR3 spells CASSLDGTNNEQFF. CDR3 coding DNA: TGTGCCAGCAGTTTAGACGGCACGAACAATGAGCAGTTCTTC.

The V call is TRBV7-6, the J call TRBJ2-2; D is undetermined. Trimming shortened V by 4 bases and J by 5 bases, and 8 bases separated the two germline ends. The germline V gene encodes CDR1 SGHVS and CDR2 FNYEAQ. The CDR3 consists of 13 residues. CDR3 nucleotides: TGTGCCAGCAGCTGGAGCGATACCGGGGAGCTGTTTTTT. Translation gives CASSWSDTGELFF.

This clonotype has a single count. V gene TRBV29-1 combines with J gene TRBJ1-2; D call uncertain. The CDR3 loop spans 8 amino acids. Germline CDR1 is SQVTM and CDR2 is ANQGSEA. Deletions cut 6 bases from V and 8 bases from J, with 4 bases between. As DNA, the CDR3 is TGCAGCGTCCCCGGCTACACCTTC. Translation: CSVPGYTF.

This chain connects TRBV19 to TRBJ1-1, with 7 bases fitting TRBD1. The CDR3 is 13 amino acids. Germline V gene lookup returns CDR1 LNHDA and CDR2 SQIVND (reference sequence). As DNA, the CDR3 is TGTGCGGTCAGAGGGGGCGGAGGAACTGAAGCTTTCTTT. Amino acids: CAVRGGGGTEAFF.

V usage is TRBV13 and J usage is TRBJ1-2, with a tentative D call TRBD1 (5 bases). The V gene lost 3 bases and the J gene lost 8 bases, with 10 bases spanning the gap. CDR1 is PRHDT, CDR2 FYEKMQ, per germline (reference sequence). The CDR3 has 12 residues. CDR3 in DNA: TGTGCCAGCAGCTTGCAGGGTGGCGGCTACACCTTC. Protein sequence: CASSLQGGGYTF.

V is TRBV6-2 or TRBV6-3 and J is TRBJ2-3; 8 positions match TRBD2. V gave up 6 bases and J gave up 6 bases; unmatched junction bases: 5. The CDR3 runs 13 residues. CDR1 MNHEY and CDR2 SVGEGT come from the germline V gene. CDR3 protein: CASSPRGGDTQYF. In DNA form, the CDR3 reads TGTGCCAGCAGCCCCCGCGGGGGGGATACGCAGTATTTT.

The chain couples TRBV12-2 to TRBJ1-5; no check of the table's D call, TRBD1, against the DNA was made. TRBV12-2 is a known pseudogene. This CDR3 comprises 14 residues. The CDR3 nucleotides read TGTGCAAGTCGCTTTACTCAGGGGAACCAGCCCCAGCATTTT. Residues: CASRFTQGNQPQHF.

In this sample, this clonotype turned up once. The chain has TRBV4-1 and TRBJ1-2; 7 positions match TRBD1. The germline V gene has CDR1 MGHRA and CDR2 YSYEKL. The CDR3 spans 16 residues. The trim removed 5 bases at V and 1 base at J, leaving 10 bases unmatched. In DNA form, the CDR3 reads TGCGCCAGCAGCTCTTACCCGGGACAGTATAACTATGGCTACACCTTC. It translates to CASSSYPGQYNYGYTF.

The V call is TRBV6-1, the J call TRBJ2-7, with a tentative D call TRBD1 (5 bases). Germline V CDR1 and CDR2: MNHNS, SASEGT. CDR3 size: 14 residues. V lost 9 bases and J 5 bases, leaving 20 bases between the germline ends. The CDR3 coding sequence is TGTGCCAGTGAGAGGTGGCAGGGTCTGGACGAGCAGTACTTC. Protein product: CASERWQGLDEQYF.

The chain employs TRBV27 and TRBJ1-1; tentative D call: TRBD1 (5 bases). In germline, CDR1 is MNHEY, CDR2 SMNVEV (reference sequence). The CDR3 length is 13 residues. CDR3 in amino acids: CEAQGASSPEAFF. CDR3 nucleotides: TGTGAAGCGCAGGGCGCATCATCCCCTGAAGCTTTCTTT.

V and J are TRBV24-1 and TRBJ2-3; the match to TRBD1 covers 8 bases. The CDR3 covers 14 residues. CDR1 is KGHDR and CDR2 is SFDVKD in the germline V gene. Losses at the gene ends were 5 bases for V and 0 bases for J; bases not matched to a gene: 0. In DNA form, the CDR3 reads TGTGCCACCAGTGGGACAGGGAGCACAGATACGCAGTATTTT. Protein: CATSGTGSTDTQYF.

This chain uses TRBV27 with TRBJ2-3; D remains ambiguous. V was clipped by 6 bases and J by 3 bases, with 16 bases between them. Germline assignment: CDR1 MNHEY and CDR2 SMNVEV (reference sequence). The CDR3 sequence is 15 residues long. Here the CDR3 DNA reads TGTGCCAGCAGCCGGTATAGGGAAAGGACAGATACGCAGTATTTT. This codes for CASSRYRERTDTQYF.

CDR3 nucleotides: TGTGCCAGCAGCCAAGATTTAACAGGGGGCGGTCATGAAAAACTGTTTTTT. Protein: CASSQDLTGGGHEKLFF. This sequence joins TRBV4-2 and TRBJ1-4; 9 nucleotides line up with TRBD1. V lost 0 bases, J lost 6 bases, and 8 bases stayed unmatched. The CDR3 runs to 17 residues. Germline V gene lookup returns CDR1 LGHNA and CDR2 YNFKEQ.

V usage is TRBV20-1 and J usage is TRBJ2-2; D might be TRBD1 or TRBD2, each matching 5 bases. The CDR3 sequence is 16 residues long. CDR1 is DFQATT, CDR2 SNEGSKA, per germline (reference sequence). V dropped 1 base and J dropped 0 bases, with 12 bases sitting between them. CDR3 residues: CSARVYEGSNTGELFF. The CDR3 nucleotides are TGCAGTGCTAGAGTCTACGAGGGGTCGAACACCGGGGAGCTGTTTTTT.

The J gene is TRBJ1-5, the V gene TRBV19; D is perhaps TRBD1 (6 bases). V shed 5 bases and J shed 6 bases, with 17 bases lying between them. Germline lookup yields CDR1 LNHDA and CDR2 SQIVND (reference sequence). This CDR3 contains 15 residues. The CDR3 DNA reads as TGTGCCAGTAGTCCCGATTCGGGGGGCTTTCAGCCCCAGCATTTT. Amino acid sequence: CASSPDSGGFQPQHF.

Concerning this clonotype itself: The junction shows a germline mismatch at one end, possibly a read error. The chain carries TRBV12-3 or TRBV12-4 and TRBJ2-7; TRBD1 agrees at 9 bases. CDR3 length equals 15 residues. For the CDR3, the DNA is TGTGCCGGCAGTTCCTCCGGGACAGGGTTGTACGAGCAGTACTTC. It translates to CAGSSSGTGLYEQYF.

V is TRBV7-8 and J is TRBJ2-7; the match to TRBD1 covers 7 bases. V was pared by 5 bases and J by 2 bases, with 6 bases of the junction left unmatched. This CDR3 has 14 residues. Germline lookup yields CDR1 SGHVS and CDR2 FQNEAQ. CDR3 DNA sequence: TGTGCCAGCAGCGCACAGGGGAACCCCTACGAGCAGTACTTC. Its protein is CASSAQGNPYEQYF.

The chain couples TRBV6-5 to TRBJ1-4, with a possible D match to TRBD1 (6 bases). The CDR3 contains 17 residues. Trimming removed 4 bases from V and 8 bases from J, with 23 bases in between. CDR1 is MNHEY and CDR2 is SVGAGI in the germline V gene. The CDR3 spells CASSSSLTGGGWEKLFF. In nucleotides, the CDR3 is TGTGCCAGCAGTTCCTCCCTGACGGGGGGCGGTTGGGAAAAACTGTTTTTT.